These T cell receptor beta chains were read from a single sample in a study of OX40 agonist ivuxolimab in advanced cancers. Method: immunoSEQ multiplex PCR; TCRdb's copy keeps in-frame clones and lacks some. The sample comprises 31,000 or so clones, around 85% of which are singletons, and under 25% rests with the top ten. The specimen was CD4+ or CD8+ T cells sorted from blood, collected in a trial of the OX40 agonist ivuxolimab. All receptors come from an adult with an advanced solid tumor such as melanoma, head and neck, liver or kidney cancer. CDR3s include the opening cysteine and the closing phenylalanine or tryptophan. A D gene is named only where the DNA matches it firmly. Clone size is stated in some rows and not others, as once, few, many or a class when expanded.

v_gene	j_gene	abundance	d_gene	CDR3nt	CDR3aa
TRBV4-1	TRBJ1-4	.	.	TGCGCCAGCAGCCAAGAAAACAGTATTAGAGCTAATGAAAAACTGTTTTTT	CASSQENSIRANEKLFF
TRBV9	TRBJ1-1	.	.	TGTGCCAGCAGCCCTGACAACACTGAAGCTTTCTTT	CASSPDNTEAFF
TRBV5-6	TRBJ2-1	.	TRBD2	TGTGCCAGCAGCTTGCTGAGTAGCGGGGGAGGGAATGAGCAGTTCTTC	CASSLLSSGGGNEQFF
TRBV11-2	TRBJ2-1	.	.	TGTGCCAGCAGCTTAGACGGCAATGAGCAGTTCTTC	CASSLDGNEQFF
TRBV28	TRBJ2-4	.	.	TGTGCCAGCAGCCCATCAGGATGGGAAGACATTCAGTACTTC	CASSPSGWEDIQYF
TRBV27	TRBJ2-2	.	.	TGTGCCAGCAGCCGGGGCCAACTTGCCGGGGAGCTGTTTTTT	CASSRGQLAGELFF
TRBV4-1	TRBJ2-1	.	.	TGCGCCAGCAGCCGTGGACCAGGGGACAATGAGCAGTTCTTC	CASSRGPGDNEQFF
TRBV4-3	TRBJ2-7	.	.	TGCGCCAGCAGCCAGGGGACGGTCTCCTACGAGCAGTACTTC	CASSQGTVSYEQYF
TRBV4-2	TRBJ2-2	few	.	TGTGCCAGCCTTGGCGGGGAGCTGTTTTTT	CASLGGELFF
TRBV10-3	TRBJ1-5	.	.	TGTGCCATCAGTGAGTCGATAGGGGGAAGCAATCAGCCCCAGCATTTT	CAISESIGGSNQPQHF
TRBV2	TRBJ1-4	.	TRBD1	TGTGCCAGCAGTGACCCCGGGACAGGGTATGAAAAACTGTTTTTT	CASSDPGTGYEKLFF
TRBV15	TRBJ1-6	.	.	TGTGCCACCAGCAGAGTAGGCAGGTACCTACCCCTCCACTTT	CATSRVGRYLPLHF
TRBV7-3	TRBJ2-2	.	.	TGTGCCAGCAGCTTGGGGGTCAACACCGGGGAGCTGTTTTTT	CASSLGVNTGELFF
TRBV19	TRBJ2-3	.	.	TGTGCCAGTAGTATAGTCGGCGGGGCCGGGGATACGCAGTATTTT	CASSIVGGAGDTQYF
TRBV6-5	TRBJ2-5	.	TRBD1	TGTGCCAGCAGTACCGCCGGGACAGCCCTAGAGACCCAGTACTTC	CASSTAGTALETQYF